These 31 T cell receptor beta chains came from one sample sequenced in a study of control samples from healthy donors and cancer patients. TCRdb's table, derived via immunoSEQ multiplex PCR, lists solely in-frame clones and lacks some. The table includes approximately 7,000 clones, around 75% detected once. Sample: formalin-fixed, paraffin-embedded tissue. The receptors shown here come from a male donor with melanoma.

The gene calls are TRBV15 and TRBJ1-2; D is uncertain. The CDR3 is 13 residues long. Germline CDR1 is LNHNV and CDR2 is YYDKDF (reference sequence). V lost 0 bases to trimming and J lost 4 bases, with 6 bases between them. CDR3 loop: CATSRDTSYGYTF. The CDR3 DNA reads TGTGCCACCAGCAGAGACACATCCTATGGCTACACCTTC.

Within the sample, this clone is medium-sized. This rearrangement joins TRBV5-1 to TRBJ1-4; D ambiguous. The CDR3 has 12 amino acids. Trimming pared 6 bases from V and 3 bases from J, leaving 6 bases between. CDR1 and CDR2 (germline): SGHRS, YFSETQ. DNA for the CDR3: TGCGCCAGCAAAAGGTCTAATGAAAAACTGTTTTTT. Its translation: CASKRSNEKLFF.

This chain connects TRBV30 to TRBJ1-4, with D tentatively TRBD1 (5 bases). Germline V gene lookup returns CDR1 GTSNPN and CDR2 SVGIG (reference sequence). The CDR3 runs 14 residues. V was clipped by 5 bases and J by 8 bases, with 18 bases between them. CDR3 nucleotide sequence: TGTGCCTGGTCCTCCGGGACGCTAAGGGAAAAACTGTTTTTT. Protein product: CAWSSGTLREKLFF.

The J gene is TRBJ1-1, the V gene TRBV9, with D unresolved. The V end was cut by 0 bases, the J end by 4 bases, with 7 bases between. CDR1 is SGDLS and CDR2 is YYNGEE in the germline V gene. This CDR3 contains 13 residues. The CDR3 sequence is CASSVGPGTEAFF. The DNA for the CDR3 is TGTGCCAGCAGCGTAGGGCCCGGCACTGAAGCTTTCTTT.

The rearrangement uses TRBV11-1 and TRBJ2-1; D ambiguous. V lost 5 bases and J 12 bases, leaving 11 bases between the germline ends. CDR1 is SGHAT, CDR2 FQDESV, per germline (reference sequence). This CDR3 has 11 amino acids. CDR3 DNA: TGTGCCAGCAGCCACAACTACGGGCAGTTCTTC. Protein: CASSHNYGQFF.

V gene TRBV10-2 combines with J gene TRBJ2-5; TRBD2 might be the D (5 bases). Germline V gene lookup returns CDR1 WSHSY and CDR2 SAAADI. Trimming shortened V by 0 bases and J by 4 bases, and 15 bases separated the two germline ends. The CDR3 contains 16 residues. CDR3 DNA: TGCGCCAGCAGTGAGTCGACTCCGGGGAAAAGAGAGACCCAGTACTTC. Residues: CASSESTPGKRETQYF.

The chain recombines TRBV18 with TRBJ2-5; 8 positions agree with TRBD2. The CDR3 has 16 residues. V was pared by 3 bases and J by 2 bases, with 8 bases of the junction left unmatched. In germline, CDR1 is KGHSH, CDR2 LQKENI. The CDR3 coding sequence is TGTGCCAGCTCACCCTTGCGGGGGGTTATACAAGAGACCCAGTACTTC. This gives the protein CASSPLRGVIQETQYF.

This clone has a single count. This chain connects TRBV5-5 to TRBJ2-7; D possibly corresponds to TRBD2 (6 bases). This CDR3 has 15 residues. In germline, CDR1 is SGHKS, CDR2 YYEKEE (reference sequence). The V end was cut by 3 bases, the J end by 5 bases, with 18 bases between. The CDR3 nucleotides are TGTGCCAGCAGCTCATGGGCTGGGTCGGGAGACGAGCAGTACTTC. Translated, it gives CASSSWAGSGDEQYF.

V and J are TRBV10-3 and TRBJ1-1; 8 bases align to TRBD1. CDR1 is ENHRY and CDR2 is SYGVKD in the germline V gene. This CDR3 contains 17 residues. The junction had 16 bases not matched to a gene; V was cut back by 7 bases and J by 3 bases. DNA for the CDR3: TGTGCCATCAACGACCCTCGACAGGGGAGGATTCACACTGAAGCTTTCTTT. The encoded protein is CAINDPRQGRIHTEAFF.

Here the CDR3 reads CASSRNTVAKNIQYF. Written as DNA, the CDR3 is TGTGCCAGCAGTCGAAACACCGTAGCCAAAAACATTCAGTACTTC. V and J are TRBV27 and TRBJ2-4; no clear D. The germline gives CDR1 MNHEY, CDR2 SMNVEV (reference sequence). The CDR3 spans 15 residues. Trimming shortened V by 5 bases and J by 0 bases, and 11 bases separated the two germline ends.

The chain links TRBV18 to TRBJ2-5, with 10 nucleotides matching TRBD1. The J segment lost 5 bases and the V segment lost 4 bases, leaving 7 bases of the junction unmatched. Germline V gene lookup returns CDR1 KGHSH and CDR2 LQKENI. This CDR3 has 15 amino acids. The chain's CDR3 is CASSQRTGGMETQYF. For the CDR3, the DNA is TGTGCCAGCTCACAACGGACAGGGGGTATGGAGACCCAGTACTTC.

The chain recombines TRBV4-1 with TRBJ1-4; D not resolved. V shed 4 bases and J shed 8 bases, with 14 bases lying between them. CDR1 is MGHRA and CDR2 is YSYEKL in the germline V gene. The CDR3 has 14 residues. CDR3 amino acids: CASSPGSKGEKLFF. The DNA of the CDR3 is TGCGCCAGCAGCCCGGGCTCAAAGGGAGAAAAACTGTTTTTT.

CDR3 sequence reads: CASSHPDRYEQYV. CDR3 DNA sequence: TGTGCCAGCAGCCACCCCGACAGGTACGAGCAGTACGTC. V is TRBV5-4 and J is TRBJ2-7; possibly TRBD1 for D (6 bases). CDR1 and CDR2 from the germline V gene are SGHNT and YYREEE (reference sequence). CDR3 size: 13 residues. The V gene lost 4 bases and the J gene lost 4 bases, with 12 bases spanning the gap.

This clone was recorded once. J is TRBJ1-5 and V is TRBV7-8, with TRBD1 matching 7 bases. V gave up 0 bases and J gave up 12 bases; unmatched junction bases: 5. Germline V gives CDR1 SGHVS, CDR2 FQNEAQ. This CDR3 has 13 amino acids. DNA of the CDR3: TGTGCCAGCAGCTTAGCGCAACAGGGGAACCAGCATTTT. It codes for CASSLAQQGNQHF.

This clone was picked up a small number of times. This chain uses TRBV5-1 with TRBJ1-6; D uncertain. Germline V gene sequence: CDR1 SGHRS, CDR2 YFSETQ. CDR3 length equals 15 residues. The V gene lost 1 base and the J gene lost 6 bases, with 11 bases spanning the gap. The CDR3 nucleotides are TGCGCCAGCAGCTTGTCGGCAGGCCTTAATTCACCCCTCCACTTT. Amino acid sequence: CASSLSAGLNSPLHF.

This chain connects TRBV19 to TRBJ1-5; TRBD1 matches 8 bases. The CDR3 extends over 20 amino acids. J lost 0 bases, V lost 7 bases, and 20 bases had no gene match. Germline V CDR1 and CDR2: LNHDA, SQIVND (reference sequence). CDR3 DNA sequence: TGTGCCAGTAACCCCACAACGCCGACAGGGGTTTGGGTTAGCAATCAGCCCCAGCATTTT. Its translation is CASNPTTPTGVWVSNQPQHF.

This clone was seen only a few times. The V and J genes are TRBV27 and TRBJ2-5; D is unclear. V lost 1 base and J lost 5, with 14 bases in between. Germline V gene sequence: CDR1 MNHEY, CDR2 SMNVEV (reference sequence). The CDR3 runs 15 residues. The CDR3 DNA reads TGTGCCAGCAGTTTATTTCGGAAGGTTGGGGAGACCCAGTACTTC. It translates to CASSLFRKVGETQYF.

This CDR3 reads CASSLGGGELFF. The CDR3 nucleotides are TGTGCCAGCAGTTTGGGAGGGGGGGAGCTGTTTTTT. The chain recombines TRBV27 with TRBJ2-2; 7 positions agree with TRBD2. The CDR3 length is 12 residues. V lost 3 bases and J lost 8; bases outside the gene matches: 0. Germline-derived CDR1 and CDR2 are MNHEY and SMNVEV (reference sequence).

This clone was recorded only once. This chain's CDR3 is CASSQGTPSSYNSPLHF. The CDR3 DNA follows: TGTGCCAGCAGCCAGGGGACACCCAGCTCCTATAATTCACCCCTCCACTTT. The chain combines TRBV14 with TRBJ1-6; tentative D call: TRBD1 (6 bases). Between the trimmed V and J ends, which lost 3 bases and 0 bases, there was a span of 12 bases. Germline V gene lookup returns CDR1 SGHDN and CDR2 FVKESK. CDR3 length: 17 amino acids.

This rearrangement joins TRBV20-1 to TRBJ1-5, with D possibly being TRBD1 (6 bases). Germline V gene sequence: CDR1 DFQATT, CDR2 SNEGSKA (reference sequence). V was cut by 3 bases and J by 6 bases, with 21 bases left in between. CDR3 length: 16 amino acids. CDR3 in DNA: TGCAGTGCTAGTGAGTTTAAAAAAGGACAGACTCAGCCCCAGCATTTT. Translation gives CSASEFKKGQTQPQHF.

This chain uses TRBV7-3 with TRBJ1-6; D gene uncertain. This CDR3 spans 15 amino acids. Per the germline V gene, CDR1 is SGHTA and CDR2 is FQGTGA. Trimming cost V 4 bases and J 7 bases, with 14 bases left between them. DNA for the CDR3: TGTGCCAGCAGCTCAAGTACGGGCCAAAATTCACCCCTCCACTTT. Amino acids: CASSSSTGQNSPLHF.

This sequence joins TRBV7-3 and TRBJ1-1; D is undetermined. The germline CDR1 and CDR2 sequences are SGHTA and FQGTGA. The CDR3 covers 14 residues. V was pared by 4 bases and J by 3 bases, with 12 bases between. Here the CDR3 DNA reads TGTGCCAGCAGCTCCACACCCAGTGACACTGAAGCTTTCTTT. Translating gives CASSSTPSDTEAFF.

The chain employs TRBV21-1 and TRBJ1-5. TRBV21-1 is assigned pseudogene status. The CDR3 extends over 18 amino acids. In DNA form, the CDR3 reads TGTGCCAGCAGCAAATACGGAGGGTTCTGGACGGTCTCTCAGCCCCAGCATTTT. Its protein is CASSKYGGFWTVSQPQHF.

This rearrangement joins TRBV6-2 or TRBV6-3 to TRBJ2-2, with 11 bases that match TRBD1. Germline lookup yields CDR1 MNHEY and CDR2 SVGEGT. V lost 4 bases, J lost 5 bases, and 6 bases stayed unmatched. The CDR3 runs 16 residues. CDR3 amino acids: CASSSRTGGRTGELFF. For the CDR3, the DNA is TGTGCCAGCAGTTCCCGGACAGGGGGCCGGACCGGGGAGCTGTTTTTT.

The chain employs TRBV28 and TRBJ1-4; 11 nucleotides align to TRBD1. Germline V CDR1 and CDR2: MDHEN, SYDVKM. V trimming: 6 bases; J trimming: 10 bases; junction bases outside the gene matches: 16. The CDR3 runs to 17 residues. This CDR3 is CASSSGQGAADFGKLFF. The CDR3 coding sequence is TGTGCCAGCAGCTCAGGACAGGGGGCGGCAGATTTTGGAAAACTGTTTTTT.

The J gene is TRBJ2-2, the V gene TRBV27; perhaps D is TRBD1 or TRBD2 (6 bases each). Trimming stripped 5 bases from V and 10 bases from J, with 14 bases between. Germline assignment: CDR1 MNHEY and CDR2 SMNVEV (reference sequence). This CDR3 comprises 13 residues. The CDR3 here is CASSLKGGLELFF. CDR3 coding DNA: TGTGCCAGCAGTCTGAAGGGGGGATTGGAGCTGTTTTTT.

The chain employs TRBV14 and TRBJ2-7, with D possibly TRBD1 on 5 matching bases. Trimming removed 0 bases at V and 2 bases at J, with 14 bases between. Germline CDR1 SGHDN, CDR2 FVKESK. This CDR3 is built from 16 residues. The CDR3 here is CASSQDPGIGAYEQYF. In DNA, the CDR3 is TGTGCCAGCAGCCAAGATCCAGGGATTGGGGCCTACGAGCAGTACTTC.

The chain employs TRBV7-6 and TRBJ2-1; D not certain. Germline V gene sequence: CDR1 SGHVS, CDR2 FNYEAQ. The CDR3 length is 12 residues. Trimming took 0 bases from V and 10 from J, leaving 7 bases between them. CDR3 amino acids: CASSLARREQFF. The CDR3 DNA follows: TGTGCCAGCAGCTTAGCTCGGCGCGAGCAGTTCTTC. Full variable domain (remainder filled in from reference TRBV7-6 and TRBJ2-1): GAGVSQSPRYKVTKRGQDVALRCDPISGHVSLYWYRQALGQGPEFLTYFNYEAQQDKSGLPNDRFSAERPEGSISTLTIQRTEQRDSAMYRCASSLARREQFFGPGTRLTVL.

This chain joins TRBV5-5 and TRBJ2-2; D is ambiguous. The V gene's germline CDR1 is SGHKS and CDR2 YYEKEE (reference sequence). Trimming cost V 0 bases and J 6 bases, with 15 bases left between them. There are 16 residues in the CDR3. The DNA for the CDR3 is TGTGCCAGCAGCTTGGATTCGTCCCACCTGGCCGGGGAGCTGTTTTTT. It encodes CASSLDSSHLAGELFF.

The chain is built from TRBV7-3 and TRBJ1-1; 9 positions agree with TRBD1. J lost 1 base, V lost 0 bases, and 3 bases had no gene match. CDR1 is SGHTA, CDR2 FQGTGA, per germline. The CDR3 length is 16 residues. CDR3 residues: CASSLTGTGRNTEAFF. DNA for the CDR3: TGTGCCAGCAGCTTAACTGGGACAGGGCGGAACACTGAAGCTTTCTTT.

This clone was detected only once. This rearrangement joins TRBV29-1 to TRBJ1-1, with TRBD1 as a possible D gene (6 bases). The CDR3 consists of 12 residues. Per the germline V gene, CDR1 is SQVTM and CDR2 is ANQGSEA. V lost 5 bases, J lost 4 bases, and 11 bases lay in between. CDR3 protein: CSVLRGGTEAFF. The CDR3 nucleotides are TGCAGCGTTTTGAGAGGGGGCACTGAAGCTTTCTTT. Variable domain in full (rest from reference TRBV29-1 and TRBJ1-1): SAVISQKPSRDICQRGTSLTIQCQVDSQVTMMFWYRQQPGQSLTLIATANQGSEATYESGFVIDKFPISRPNLTFSTLTVSNMSPEDSSIYLCSVLRGGTEAFFGQGTRLTVV.